The present TCR beta chain was sequenced within a study of post-analysis software for immune sequencing data. Whole-study findings and limits: By F measure, samples from a shared preparation batch strongly co-clustered. With TRBV5-6, TRBV5-1 and TRBV20-1 included, several TRBV segments were more frequent in patients than in controls.

Presence of unique molecular identifiers characterized the TCR beta cDNA libraries. From approximately 0.95 to 9.8 million T cells, hundreds of thousands of cDNA molecules were obtained. From the PCR reads, TCRdb called clonotypes with MiXCR, one entry per CDR3 protein. The sample holds almost 700,000 distinct CDR3 sequences, roughly three fifths seen once. Notes on this clonotype: The antigen is unknown.

Germline V gene lookup returns CDR1 LNHNV and CDR2 YYDKDF (reference sequence). Trimming took off 3 bases at V and 1 base at J, with 6 bases between the two ends. CDR3 length: 13 amino acids. This rearrangement joins TRBV15 to TRBJ1-1; D uncertain. The sequenced sample consisted of blood. This clonotype was obtained from a girl aged 2 to 9 with multiple sclerosis. DNA for the CDR3: TGTGCCACCAGCAGGTTACAGAACACTGAAGCTTTCTTT. Its protein is CATSRLQNTEAFF.